These 22 T cell receptor beta chains originate from one sample sequenced in a study of control samples from healthy donors and cancer patients. The assay was immunoSEQ multiplex PCR, and TCRdb's table has in-frame clones only and misses some. With approximately 190,000 clones in the sample, the ten largest clones hold around 2%. Specimen: blood. The receptors derive from a woman under 40 in good health.

The chain uses TRBV24-1 and TRBJ2-3, with no clear D. Trimming took off 8 bases at V and 1 base at J, with 9 bases between the two ends. Germline V gives CDR1 KGHDR, CDR2 SFDVKD. The CDR3 spans 13 residues. CDR3 loop: CATTTDGTDTQYF. CDR3 sequence (DNA): TGTGCCACCACCACGGACGGCACAGATACGCAGTATTTT.

The rearrangement links TRBV4-1 to TRBJ1-6; 7 bases line up with TRBD1. Germline V gives CDR1 MGHRA, CDR2 YSYEKL. CDR3 length: 17 residues. The V segment lost 1 base and the J segment 7 bases; nucleotides outside the gene matches: 10. The CDR3 nucleotides are TGCGCCAGCAGCCAAGGGAGTGTTTCAGGGGGGAATTCACCCCTCCACTTT. This sequence encodes CASSQGSVSGGNSPLHF.

The chain couples TRBV7-4 to TRBJ1-6, with D perhaps matching TRBD1 (5 bases). The CDR3 spans 18 residues. CDR1 is SGHVT, CDR2 SQSDAQ, per germline. Trimming stripped 3 bases from V and 5 bases from J, with 20 bases between. The CDR3 DNA follows: TGTGCCAGCAGCTTCGGATTAATAAGGGGTTGCCATAATTCACCCCTCCACTTT. It is translated as CASSFGLIRGCHNSPLHF.

The J gene is TRBJ2-3, the V gene TRBV3-1 (or the pseudogene TRBV3-2); TRBD2 aligns across 7 bases. In germline, CDR1 is LGHDT, CDR2 YNNKEL (reference sequence). After removal of 2 bases from V and 11 bases from J, the junction contained 4 bases not matched to a gene. The CDR3 totals 12 residues. This CDR3 reads CASSQFQRGQYF. For the CDR3, the DNA is TGTGCCAGCAGCCAATTTCAGCGGGGGCAGTATTTT.

The chain couples TRBV4-1 to TRBJ2-2, with unresolved D. The V gene's germline CDR1 is MGHRA and CDR2 YSYEKL. Trimming left V 3 bases short and J 8 bases short, with 7 bases between. The CDR3 spans 12 residues. This chain's CDR3 is CASSHKAGELFF. CDR3 in DNA: TGCGCCAGCAGCCATAAGGCGGGGGAGCTGTTTTTT.

V is TRBV6-5 and J is TRBJ1-2, with TRBD1 matching 7 bases. Germline values: CDR1 MNHEY, CDR2 SVGAGI. This CDR3 contains 14 residues. The J segment lost 1 base and the V segment lost 4 bases, leaving 3 bases of the junction unmatched. This CDR3 is CASSWTGLNYGYTF. CDR3 nucleotides: TGTGCCAGCAGTTGGACAGGCCTTAACTATGGCTACACCTTC.

The rearrangement links TRBV27 to TRBJ2-7; D assignment may be TRBD1 or TRBD2 (5 bases each). The CDR3 sequence is 15 residues long. Germline CDR1 and CDR2: MNHEY and SMNVEV (reference sequence). The V and J ends lost 5 bases and 0 bases respectively, with 14 bases between them. The CDR3 reads CASSPSPGSSYEQYF. The CDR3 DNA follows: TGTGCCAGCAGTCCGTCGCCAGGGAGCTCCTACGAGCAGTACTTC.

The V and J genes are TRBV28 and TRBJ1-4; tentative D call: TRBD1 (5 bases). From germline, CDR1 is MDHEN and CDR2 SYDVKM. CDR3 length: 13 amino acids. Trimming took 5 bases from V and 4 from J, leaving 8 bases between them. As DNA, the CDR3 is TGTGCCAGCAGTCGACAGATTAATGAAAAACTGTTTTTT. Protein product: CASSRQINEKLFF.

The rearrangement uses TRBV28 and TRBJ1-2; 10 nucleotides align to TRBD1. In germline, CDR1 is MDHEN, CDR2 SYDVKM. The trim removed 5 bases at V and 7 bases at J, leaving 10 bases unmatched. The CDR3 covers 15 residues. For the CDR3, the DNA is TGTGCCAGCAGTCCCCTCAGACAGGGGGCGCGTGGCTACACCTTC. Its translation is CASSPLRQGARGYTF.

The rearrangement joins TRBV5-6 to TRBJ1-2; no firm D call. The CDR3 sequence is 12 residues long. The V gene's germline CDR1 is SGHDT and CDR2 YYEEEE. Trimming removed 2 bases from V and 11 bases from J, with 13 bases in between. CDR3 coding DNA: TGTGCCAGCAGCTTCGATTATGCCGGGTACACCTTC. It encodes CASSFDYAGYTF. Full variable domain (missing parts from reference TRBV5-6 and TRBJ1-2): DAGVTQSPTHLIKTRGQQVTLRCSPKSGHDTVSWYQQALGQGPQFIFQYYEEEERQRGNFPDRFSGHQFPNYSSELNVNALLLGDSALYLCASSFDYAGYTFGSGTRLTVV.

The genes are TRBV28 and TRBJ2-1; 10 nucleotides agree with TRBD2. CDR1 is MDHEN, CDR2 SYDVKM, per germline. Trimming cost V 2 bases and J 4 bases; bases outside gene matches: 8. The CDR3 sequence is 17 residues long. The CDR3 region has the DNA TGTGCCAGCAGTTTACTAGCTAGCGGGGGCCAGTACAATGAGCAGTTCTTC. Residues: CASSLLASGGQYNEQFF.

The V call is TRBV5-1, the J call TRBJ2-1; D remains unclear. The V end lost 4 bases, the J end lost 0 bases, and 2 bases lay between the germline ends. CDR1 is SGHRS, CDR2 YFSETQ, per germline. The CDR3 consists of 12 residues. The CDR3 loop is CASSASYNEQFF. The CDR3 DNA reads TGCGCCAGCAGCGCCTCCTACAATGAGCAGTTCTTC.

The rearrangement uses TRBV6-2 or TRBV6-3 and TRBJ2-7, with D possibly matching TRBD1 (5 bases). CDR1 is MNHEY and CDR2 is SVGEGT in the germline V gene. Trimming took 6 bases from V and 5 from J, leaving 8 bases between them. The CDR3 length is 11 residues. CDR3 bases: TGTGCCAGCAGCCAGGGCCACGAGCAGTACTTC. This codes for CASSQGHEQYF.

V is TRBV25-1 and J is TRBJ1-2, with D perhaps TRBD1 (6 bases). Germline CDR1 is MGHDK and CDR2 is SYGVNS. Trimming removed 0 bases from V and 2 bases from J, with 13 bases in between. This CDR3 is 16 amino acids long. The CDR3 coding sequence is TGTGCCAGCAGTGAATATATTCAGGGGCCAAACTATGGCTACACCTTC. It yields the protein CASSEYIQGPNYGYTF.

Here the CDR3 reads CASSPPRSGLGNEQFF. Written as DNA, the CDR3 is TGTGCCAGCTCACCACCAAGATCGGGACTAGGGAATGAGCAGTTCTTC. The chain couples TRBV18 to TRBJ2-1, with TRBD2 matching over 8 bases. The CDR3 runs 16 residues. Germline assignment: CDR1 KGHSH and CDR2 LQKENI. The V and J ends lost 0 bases and 7 bases, in that order; junction bases with no gene match: 8.

J is TRBJ1-1 and V is TRBV15, with D possibly TRBD1 on 5 matching bases. Per the germline V gene, CDR1 is LNHNV and CDR2 is YYDKDF (reference sequence). The V and J ends lost 4 bases and 5 bases respectively, with 17 bases between them. This CDR3 is built from 15 residues. CDR3 in amino acids: CATSINKGRGTEAFF. CDR3 in DNA: TGTGCCACCAGCATTAATAAGGGACGGGGGACTGAAGCTTTCTTT.

The genes are TRBV9 and TRBJ1-2, with 10 bases identical to TRBD1. The CDR3 has 13 residues. The ends lost 3 bases at V and 8 bases at J; junction bases unmatched: 4. Germline-derived CDR1 and CDR2 are SGDLS and YYNGEE. CDR3 nucleotides: TGTGCCAGCAGCGGTGACAGGGGGCGCGGCTACACCTTC. Translating it yields CASSGDRGRGYTF.

Note on this clone: The junction departs from the called germline gene at one end, perhaps through a read error. The chain couples TRBV28 to TRBJ2-7; TRBD1 aligns across 7 bases. CDR3 length: 13 residues. In germline, CDR1 is MDHEN, CDR2 SYDVKM. CDR3 sequence (DNA): TGTGCCAGCAGCCCAGGGATCGCCGGGACAGTCTCCTTC. It is translated as CASSPGIAGTVSF.

V gene TRBV5-1 combines with J gene TRBJ2-3; 9 bases line up with TRBD1. The CDR3 is 16 residues long. V lost 0 bases to trimming and J lost 14 bases; unmatched junction nucleotides: 16. Germline V gene data show CDR1 as SGHRS and CDR2 as YFSETQ. CDR3 sequence (DNA): TGCGCCAGCAGCTTGGGACAGGGGGTCATACCTTCCCCTCCGTATTTT. Its protein product is CASSLGQGVIPSPPYF.

The chain combines TRBV29-1 with TRBJ2-5; the match to TRBD2 covers 7 bases. Germline CDR1 and CDR2: SQVTM and ANQGSEA. The CDR3 extends over 13 amino acids. CDR3 amino acids: CAGGGFDQETQYF. In DNA form, the CDR3 reads TGCGCTGGGGGGGGTTTCGACCAAGAGACCCAGTACTTC.

CDR3: CASSLSDRGRWTPLHF. CDR3 DNA: TGTGCCAGCAGTTTATCCGACAGGGGGCGTTGGACACCCCTCCACTTT. The rearrangement joins TRBV28 to TRBJ1-6; TRBD1 matches 10 bases. The J segment lost 11 bases and the V segment lost 1 base, leaving 8 bases of the junction unmatched. The CDR3 spans 16 residues. Germline CDR1 MDHEN, CDR2 SYDVKM. The full variable domain, with the rest looked up from reference TRBV28 and TRBJ1-6, is DVKVTQSSRYLVKRTGEKVFLECVQDMDHENMFWYRQDPGLGLRLIYFSYDVKMKEKGDIPEGYSVSREKKERFSLILESASTNQTSMYLCASSLSDRGRWTPLHFGNGTRLTVT.

The chain joins TRBV18 to TRBJ2-3; D call uncertain. Trimming cost V 1 base and J 4 bases, with 9 bases left between them. The germline V gene has CDR1 KGHSH and CDR2 LQKENI. CDR3 length: 14 amino acids. DNA of the CDR3: TGTGCCAGCTCACCACAGGGTAACGCAGATACGCAGTATTTT. As protein: CASSPQGNADTQYF.